The following is a T cell receptor (beta chain) sequence with its context. Antigen: not known. This sample was taken from a study of vaccination and CD4 T cells after COVID-19. Broader study findings: A comparatively limited set of convalescent patients was examined, with no early post-infection timepoints.

The Oncomine TCR Beta short-read assay was what sequenced the DNA obtained from cultured CD4+ T cells. TCRdb re-called the PCR reads with MiXCR, one entry per CDR3 protein. The data show about 21,000 distinct CDR3 sequences, roughly two fifths seen once. Treatment here: roughly nine-day PBMC culture with coronavirus spike peptide pools or control peptides (ViraFEST assay). Peptide pools at 9.5 to 10 ug/ml, together with roughly 9.1 IU/ml IL-2, were added to cultures of roughly 2 million PBMCs per well. The TCR originated in a human donor who had recovered from COVID-19. The sample here was CD4+ T cells from blood, cultured in vitro, taken before SARS-CoV-2 vaccination.

The CDR3 coding sequence is TGTGCCAGCAGTCCCGTAGTTAGTTCCGGAGAGGGCCACGGGCAGTACTTC. Its protein is CASSPVVSSGEGHGQYF. The chain links TRBV6-1 to TRBJ2-7; D might be TRBD2 (5 bases). V shed 5 bases and J shed 9 bases, with 29 bases lying between them. The CDR3 is made up of 17 amino acids. Per the germline V gene, CDR1 is MNHNS and CDR2 is SASEGT.